The 29 T cell receptor beta chains given below trace back to one sample, sequenced in a study of cytomegalovirus exposure and HLA in healthy donors. PCR primers comprised 60 Vbeta and 13 Jbeta primers. Method: immunoSEQ multiplex PCR; TCRdb's copy keeps in-frame clones and lacks some. The sample lists 200,000 to 300,000 clones; about 83% were seen once. Sequences were obtained from PBMCs. The receptors come from a middle-aged woman in good health and CMV-seropositive.

The J gene is TRBJ1-2, the V gene TRBV10-3; D gene uncertain. The CDR3 sequence is 13 residues long. V dropped 3 bases and J dropped 8 bases, with 13 bases sitting between them. Looked up from germline, CDR1 is ENHRY and CDR2 is SYGVKD. The CDR3 nucleotides are TGTGCCATCAGTGAAGAGGGTCTCAAAGGCTACACCTTC. This codes for CAISEEGLKGYTF.

The rearrangement links TRBV28 to TRBJ1-5; a possible D gene is TRBD1 (6 bases). In germline, CDR1 is MDHEN, CDR2 SYDVKM. V lost 5 bases and J lost 2, with 16 bases in between. This CDR3 is built from 16 residues. As DNA, the CDR3 is TGTGCCAGCAGTCCACAGGGAGGGGTCGGCAATCAGCCCCAGCATTTT. It codes for CASSPQGGVGNQPQHF.

V is TRBV7-2 and J is TRBJ2-1; TRBD2 matches at 14 bases. CDR1 and CDR2 (germline): SGHTA, FQGNSA. The CDR3 is 16 amino acids. V was pared by 5 bases and J by 3 bases, with 3 bases of the junction left unmatched. CDR3 nucleotide sequence: TGTGCCAGCAGCCTCGGGACTAGCGGGAGCTACAATGAGCAGTTCTTC. Its protein is CASSLGTSGSYNEQFF.

This clone was found once. The chain joins TRBV28 to TRBJ2-7; the match to TRBD2 covers 7 bases. CDR1 and CDR2 from the germline V gene are MDHEN and SYDVKM. CDR3 size: 14 residues. After removal of 7 bases from V and 0 bases from J, the junction contained 6 bases not matched to a gene. The CDR3 bases are TGTGCCAGCACCATGGGGGGGAGCTCCTACGAGCAGTACTTC. Its translation: CASTMGGSSYEQYF.

The chain couples TRBV6-1 to TRBJ1-6; a possible D gene is TRBD1 (5 bases). The CDR3 runs 15 residues. The V end lost 2 bases, the J end lost 9 bases, and 14 bases lay between the germline ends. The germline gives CDR1 MNHNS, CDR2 SASEGT. The CDR3 protein is CASSERAGQSSPLHF. CDR3 in DNA: TGTGCCAGCAGTGAAAGAGCGGGGCAAAGTTCACCCCTCCACTTT.

This clone was seen just once. This chain joins TRBV20-1 and TRBJ2-1, with D possibly being TRBD1 (6 bases). There are 10 residues in the CDR3. Germline lookup yields CDR1 DFQATT and CDR2 SNEGSKA (reference sequence). Trimming pared 7 bases from V and 14 bases from J, leaving 15 bases between. The CDR3 region is CSVHRDSEFF. CDR3 DNA: TGCAGTGTACACAGGGATTCGGAGTTCTTC.

The rearrangement uses TRBV12-5 and TRBJ2-7; D is possibly TRBD2 (6 bases). The V end was cut by 5 bases, the J end by 5 bases, with 28 bases between. The CDR3 sequence is 18 residues long. Looked up from germline, CDR1 is LGHNT and CDR2 is FRNRAP. In DNA form, the CDR3 reads TGTGCTAGTGGTCCCCCCCAGAGAGGAGGGCGTCTCTTGGACGAGCAGTACTTC. Residues: CASGPPQRGGRLLDEQYF. Looking up the rest from reference TRBV12-5 and TRBJ2-7 gives the full variable domain: DARVTQTPRHKVTEMGQEVTMRCQPILGHNTVFWYRQTMMQGLELLAYFRNRAPLDDSGMPKDRFSAEMPDATLATLKIQPSEPRDSAVYFCASGPPQRGGRLLDEQYFGPGTRLTVT.

The gene calls are TRBV6-5 and TRBJ2-5, with a weak D call TRBD2 (6 bases). Trimming removed 1 base at V and 5 bases at J, with 14 bases between. This CDR3 spans 15 amino acids. Germline V gene data show CDR1 as MNHEY and CDR2 as SVGAGI. The CDR3 loop is CASSYFPGEVETQYF. In DNA, the CDR3 is TGTGCCAGCAGTTACTTCCCGGGAGAGGTGGAGACCCAGTACTTC.

The chain is built from TRBV30 and TRBJ1-3; 7 nucleotides line up with TRBD1. CDR3 length: 16 residues. Trimming removed 2 bases from V and 0 bases from J; junction bases left unmatched: 7. Looked up from germline, CDR1 is GTSNPN and CDR2 is SVGIG (reference sequence). In nucleotides, the CDR3 is TGTGCCTGGAGTAAAGGACAGGCCATCTCTGGAAACACCATATATTTT. Amino acid sequence: CAWSKGQAISGNTIYF.

The rearrangement joins TRBV14 to TRBJ1-1, with TRBD1 identical over 8 bases. The CDR3 is 18 residues long. Trimming cost V 1 base and J 0 bases; bases outside gene matches: 10. Germline loops: CDR1 SGHDN, CDR2 FVKESK. As DNA, the CDR3 is TGTGCCAGCAGCCAAGGGCGGACAGGGTTCGGGATGAACACTGAAGCTTTCTTT. As protein: CASSQGRTGFGMNTEAFF.

This chain connects TRBV19 to TRBJ1-5; D gene uncertain. The V end was cut by 5 bases, the J end by 3 bases, with 8 bases between. Germline loops: CDR1 LNHDA, CDR2 SQIVND (reference sequence). This CDR3 spans 13 amino acids. The CDR3 DNA reads as TGTGCCAGTAGTCGCGGGTCCAATCAGCCCCAGCATTTT. Protein sequence: CASSRGSNQPQHF.

This clone occurred a few times. The J gene is TRBJ2-1, the V gene TRBV14, with 9 positions matching TRBD2. After removal of 3 bases from V and 8 bases from J, the junction contained 8 bases not matched to a gene. Germline values: CDR1 SGHDN, CDR2 FVKESK. The CDR3 consists of 15 residues. The CDR3 nucleotides are TGTGCCAGCAGCCATGGTTTAGCGGGAGCCTATGAGCAGTTCTTC. Its translation is CASSHGLAGAYEQFF.

The rearrangement joins TRBV9 to TRBJ2-5; D may be TRBD1 (6 bases). There are 13 residues in the CDR3. Germline V CDR1 and CDR2: SGDLS, YYNGEE. V lost 0 bases and J lost 5, with 8 bases in between. The CDR3 loop is CASSVAQGETQYF. The CDR3 coding sequence is TGTGCCAGCAGCGTAGCTCAGGGGGAGACCCAGTACTTC.

The J gene is TRBJ1-2, the V gene TRBV2, with D possibly TRBD1 on 5 matching bases. V lost 3 bases and J 4 bases, leaving 9 bases between the germline ends. Germline V gene lookup returns CDR1 SNHLY and CDR2 FYNNEI. CDR3 length: 13 residues. Written as DNA, the CDR3 is TGTGCCAGCAGTGACAGGGCACCCTATGGCTACACCTTC. Translated: CASSDRAPYGYTF.

The gene calls are TRBV18 and TRBJ2-1; no definite D call. Trimming removed 6 bases from V and 7 bases from J, with 19 bases in between. The CDR3 covers 15 residues. The germline CDR1 and CDR2 sequences are KGHSH and LQKENI. This CDR3 reads CASSLEAQNFNEQFF. In DNA form, the CDR3 reads TGTGCCAGCTCTCTTGAGGCCCAAAATTTTAATGAGCAGTTCTTC.

By share, this clone ranks as medium-sized (0.01 to 0.1%). The chain links TRBV5-6 to TRBJ2-2; 12 bases match TRBD2. J lost 6 bases, V lost 4 bases, and 4 bases had no gene match. CDR3 length: 15 amino acids. Germline CDR1 and CDR2: SGHDT and YYEEEE. DNA for the CDR3: TGTGCCAGCAGCCCGGGACTAGCGGGTTCCGGGGAGCTGTTTTTT. Its protein is CASSPGLAGSGELFF.

This sequence joins TRBV27 and TRBJ2-7; 10 bases align to TRBD2. Germline CDR1 and CDR2: MNHEY and SMNVEV (reference sequence). CDR3 length: 17 residues. V was clipped by 2 bases and J by 4 bases; unmatched bases: 11. The CDR3 loop is CASSLKIWTSGGYEQYF. The CDR3, as DNA: TGTGCCAGCAGTTTAAAGATATGGACTAGCGGAGGGTACGAGCAGTACTTC.

This clone was observed a few times. The V and J genes are TRBV5-6 and TRBJ2-3, with D unclear. This CDR3 is built from 16 residues. Between the trimmed V and J ends, which lost 0 bases and 9 bases, there was a span of 20 bases. Per germline, CDR1 SGHDT and CDR2 YYEEEE. CDR3 DNA: TGTGCCAGCAGCTTGGATCAGCTTAGCTTAGGAAAGACGCAGTATTTT. Residues: CASSLDQLSLGKTQYF.

The chain is built from TRBV5-1 and TRBJ2-1, with 10 bases matching TRBD1. Germline V gives CDR1 SGHRS, CDR2 YFSETQ. The CDR3 sequence is 15 residues long. Germline trimming cut 6 bases from V and 4 bases from J; bases unmatched to any gene: 7. DNA for the CDR3: TGCGCCAGCATGAGACAGGGGGCGGCATACAATGAGCAGTTCTTC. Translation: CASMRQGAAYNEQFF.

A single count supports this clone. The J gene is TRBJ1-2, the V gene TRBV2; 8 nucleotides line up with TRBD1. Germline CDR1 is SNHLY and CDR2 is FYNNEI. V was pared by 5 bases and J by 8 bases, with 7 bases of the junction left unmatched. This CDR3 is 13 amino acids long. The DNA of the CDR3 is TGTGCCAGCAGTCCGCTCAGGGGGCCCGGCTACACCTTC. Its translation is CASSPLRGPGYTF.

The V call is TRBV13, the J call TRBJ2-1; D is uncertain. Germline V lookup: CDR1 PRHDT, CDR2 FYEKMQ (reference sequence). V lost 3 bases to trimming and J lost 4 bases, with 7 bases between them. The CDR3 is made up of 13 amino acids. CDR3 protein: CASSFSSYNEQFF. CDR3 nucleotide sequence: TGTGCCAGCAGCTTTAGCAGTTACAATGAGCAGTTCTTC.

The chain joins TRBV11-3 to TRBJ2-1, with 8 positions matching TRBD1. The CDR3 is made up of 15 amino acids. The V segment lost 8 bases and the J segment 7 bases; nucleotides outside the gene matches: 13. Germline CDR1 and CDR2: SGHNT and YENEEA. The CDR3 sequence: CASGSPGQEGNEQFF. Written as DNA, the CDR3 is TGTGCCAGCGGAAGTCCGGGACAGGAGGGTAATGAGCAGTTCTTC.

The rearrangement joins TRBV2 to TRBJ2-3, with 13 bases matching TRBD2. With 6 bases clipped from V and 5 bases from J, the junction kept 11 bases outside the gene matches. The CDR3 sequence is 17 residues long. Germline CDR1 and CDR2: SNHLY and FYNNEI. The CDR3 sequence is CASSDGLAGVSGDTQYF. CDR3 nucleotides: TGTGCCAGCAGCGACGGACTAGCGGGAGTTTCTGGAGATACGCAGTATTTT.

This clone was counted only a few times. The rearrangement links TRBV5-1 to TRBJ2-5; a possible D gene is TRBD2 (6 bases). This CDR3 is 15 amino acids long. Deletions cut 0 bases from V and 1 base from J, with 10 bases between. CDR1 is SGHRS and CDR2 is YFSETQ in the germline V gene. The CDR3 is CASSLVAAGQETQYF. The CDR3 bases are TGCGCCAGCAGCTTGGTAGCGGCAGGCCAAGAGACCCAGTACTTC.

V and J are TRBV5-1 and TRBJ1-1; 8 bases are a match to TRBD1. Germline CDR1 reads SGHRS; CDR2 reads YFSETQ. This CDR3 has 14 residues. The J segment lost 3 bases and the V segment lost 4 bases, leaving 5 bases of the junction unmatched. CDR3 in DNA: TGCGCCAGCAGCGTAATGACAGGGGACACTGAAGCTTTCTTT. Translated: CASSVMTGDTEAFF.

The gene calls are TRBV5-1 and TRBJ2-1; 12 bases agree with TRBD2. V lost 5 bases and J lost 2; bases outside the gene matches: 5. Germline values: CDR1 SGHRS, CDR2 YFSETQ. The CDR3 consists of 16 residues. In nucleotides, the CDR3 is TGCGCCAGCAGAATACTAGCGGGAGGACCCTACAATGAGCAGTTCTTC. Amino acid sequence: CASRILAGGPYNEQFF.

The CDR3 bases are TGTGCCAGCACCCCGGGGGGGAGGGGAGGAGATACGCAGTATTTT. This sequence encodes CASTPGGRGGDTQYF. This chain connects TRBV9 to TRBJ2-3, with 8 nucleotides matching TRBD2. V trimming: 6 bases; J trimming: 5 bases; junction bases outside the gene matches: 11. This CDR3 spans 15 amino acids. Germline V lookup: CDR1 SGDLS, CDR2 YYNGEE.

Here the CDR3 DNA reads TGTGCCTGGAGTACCGGGACAGGGGTACCTGGGGCCAACGTCCTGACTTTC. This codes for CAWSTGTGVPGANVLTF. The chain combines TRBV30 with TRBJ2-6; 10 bases align to TRBD1. V shed 2 bases, J shed 2 bases, and the junction held 6 bases outside the gene matches. CDR3 length equals 17 residues. CDR1 GTSNPN and CDR2 SVGIG come from the germline V gene (reference sequence).

The chain is built from TRBV10-3 and TRBJ1-6; D is perhaps TRBD1 (6 bases). The CDR3 is made up of 15 amino acids. V lost 4 bases, J lost 9 bases, and 16 bases lay in between. CDR1 is ENHRY and CDR2 is SYGVKD in the germline V gene. Here the CDR3 DNA reads TGTGCCATCAGTGGGACAGACGGGGCGGGTTCACCCCTCCACTTT. Translating gives CAISGTDGAGSPLHF.